The clone carrying this T cell receptor (beta chain) was recorded many times. Its antigen is currently unknown. Aged 18 to 65, the patients had hyperthyroidism that was newly diagnosed and had lasted under 2 months. Diagnostic decisions used clinical symptoms, serum thyroxine and TRAb, thyroid ultrasound and orbital computed tomography. The sample comes from a study of T cells in Graves' hyperthyroidism and ophthalmopathy. Overall study context: Once the initial diagnosis was made, peripheral blood was obtained before any treatment. Study outcomes and limitations: Ophthalmopathy was identified by the model a median about six months ahead of onset.

RNA transcripts yielded amplified TCR beta CDR3 regions. Primed by the HTBI set, a first-round RT-PCR was run on the TCR CDR3. TCRdb itself ran the multiplex PCR reads through MiXCR, one entry per CDR3 protein. In the table there are 750,000 to 900,000 distinct CDR3 sequences, 35% to 40% of which are singletons. The CDR3 spans 13 residues. CDR1 SNHLY and CDR2 FYNNEI come from the germline V gene. Trimming pared 6 bases from V and 2 bases from J, leaving 10 bases between. The J gene is TRBJ2-5, the V gene TRBV2; D gene unclear. Sequencing was done on a sample of blood. This TCR came from a man younger than 35 with Graves' hyperthyroidism. DNA of the CDR3: TGTGCCAGCAGCTCAGCCGAACAAGAGACCCAGTACTTC. This translates into CASSSAEQETQYF.